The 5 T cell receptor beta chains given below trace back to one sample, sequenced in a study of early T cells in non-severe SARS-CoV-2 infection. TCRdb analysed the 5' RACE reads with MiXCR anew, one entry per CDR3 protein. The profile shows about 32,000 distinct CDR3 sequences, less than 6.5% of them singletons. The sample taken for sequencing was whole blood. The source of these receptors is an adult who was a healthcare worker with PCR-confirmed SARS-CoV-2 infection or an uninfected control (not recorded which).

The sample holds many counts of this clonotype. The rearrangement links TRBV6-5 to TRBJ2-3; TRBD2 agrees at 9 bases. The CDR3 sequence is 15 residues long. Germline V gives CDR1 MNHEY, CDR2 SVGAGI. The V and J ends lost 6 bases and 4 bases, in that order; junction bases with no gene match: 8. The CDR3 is CASRGAGGGADTQYF. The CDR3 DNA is TGTGCCAGCAGAGGAGCGGGAGGCGGAGCAGATACGCAGTATTTT.

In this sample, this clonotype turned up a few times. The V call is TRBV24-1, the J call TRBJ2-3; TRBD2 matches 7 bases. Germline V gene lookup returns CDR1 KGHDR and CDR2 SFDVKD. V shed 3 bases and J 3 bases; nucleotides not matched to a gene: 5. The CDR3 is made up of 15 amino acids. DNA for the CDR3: TGTGCCACCAGTGATGCGGGAGTAAGAACAGATACGCAGTATTTT. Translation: CATSDAGVRTDTQYF.

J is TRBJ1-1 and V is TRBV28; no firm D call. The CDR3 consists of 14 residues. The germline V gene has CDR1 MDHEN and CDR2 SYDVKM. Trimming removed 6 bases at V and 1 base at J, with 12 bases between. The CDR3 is CASSPGSKNTEAFF. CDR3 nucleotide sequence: TGTGCCAGCAGCCCGGGTTCCAAGAACACTGAAGCTTTCTTT.

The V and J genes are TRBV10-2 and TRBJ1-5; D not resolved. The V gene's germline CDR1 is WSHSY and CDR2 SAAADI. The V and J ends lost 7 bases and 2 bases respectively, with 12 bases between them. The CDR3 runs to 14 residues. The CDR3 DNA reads TGCGCCAGCAACCAGCGGGGTCGCAATCAGCCCCAGCATTTT. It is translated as CASNQRGRNQPQHF.

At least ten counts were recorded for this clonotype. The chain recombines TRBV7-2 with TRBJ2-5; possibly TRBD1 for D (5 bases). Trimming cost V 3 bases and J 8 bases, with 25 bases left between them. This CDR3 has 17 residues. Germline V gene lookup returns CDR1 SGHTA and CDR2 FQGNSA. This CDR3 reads CASSFRGGHGFANTQYF. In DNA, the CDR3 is TGTGCCAGCAGCTTTAGGGGTGGGCACGGTTTTGCGAACACCCAGTACTTC.